One sample yielded the 15 T cell receptor beta chains listed below, sequenced in a study of response to subunit inactivated influenza vaccine. In TCRdb, the RT-PCR reads were re-called with MiXCR into one record per CDR3 protein. The sample has 150,000 to 200,000 distinct CDR3 sequences, approximately 12% seen once. In addition, the sample was reused for a study of T cells expressing NK-cell markers. That report adds: 5'RACE template switching with UMIs generated TCR beta cDNA.

This specimen consisted of CD8+ T cells sorted from PBMCs, obtained about 13 days after vaccination. The source of these receptors is a man aged 45 to 65 who received an inactivated influenza vaccine.

The chain employs TRBV11-2 and TRBJ2-3; 7 bases line up with TRBD2. Trimming cost V 4 bases and J 0 bases; bases outside gene matches: 10. The CDR3 is 17 residues long. Germline V gene sequence: CDR1 SGHAT, CDR2 FQNNGV. The CDR3 bases are TGTGCCAGCAGCTCGAGCGGGGCCGGTGCTAGCACAGATACGCAGTATTTT. Its translation: CASSSSGAGASTDTQYF.

This clonotype was detected a few times. This chain joins TRBV14 and TRBJ2-7, with D possibly being TRBD1 (6 bases). From germline, CDR1 is SGHDN and CDR2 FVKESK. The CDR3 loop spans 13 amino acids. Trimming removed 1 base at V and 4 bases at J, with 8 bases between. CDR3 amino acids: CASSQVQGYEQYF. CDR3 DNA: TGTGCCAGCAGCCAAGTACAGGGATACGAGCAGTACTTC. Drawing the rest from reference TRBV14 and TRBJ2-7, the complete variable domain is EAGVTQFPSHSVIEKGQTVTLRCDPISGHDNLYWYRRVMGKEIKFLLHFVKESKQDESGMPNNRFLAERTGGTYSTLKVQPAELEDSGVYFCASSQVQGYEQYFGPGTRLTVT.

V usage is TRBV29-1 and J usage is TRBJ2-7; 8 bases agree with TRBD1. Trimming took 7 bases from V and 6 from J; bases not matched to a gene: 5. The CDR3 consists of 11 residues. Germline-derived CDR1 and CDR2 are SQVTM and ANQGSEA. Here the CDR3 reads CSGQQGVEQYF. CDR3 DNA sequence: TGCAGCGGTCAACAGGGGGTCGAGCAGTACTTC.

The chain recombines TRBV30 with TRBJ2-1; 8 bases line up with TRBD2. Trimming at V came to 2 bases and at J to 7 bases, leaving 4 bases not matched to a gene. The CDR3 sequence is 13 residues long. CDR1 GTSNPN and CDR2 SVGIG come from the germline V gene (reference sequence). The CDR3, as DNA: TGTGCCTGGAGTAGGGGACTAGTGAATGAGCAGTTCTTC. It specifies CAWSRGLVNEQFF.

This clonotype occurred many times. The chain has TRBV12-3 or TRBV12-4 and TRBJ2-2; D is possibly TRBD1 or TRBD2 (5 bases each). The CDR3 runs 17 residues. Trimming took 7 bases from V and 1 from J, leaving 19 bases between them. CDR3 DNA sequence: TGTGCCAGCACCTCAGATTTGAGGGGTGTGAACACCGGGGAGCTGTTTTTT. Translation: CASTSDLRGVNTGELFF.

This clonotype was observed a handful of times. The gene calls are TRBV6-2 or TRBV6-3 and TRBJ2-7, with 11 positions matching TRBD1. CDR1 MNHEY and CDR2 SVGEGT come from the germline V gene. This CDR3 spans 15 amino acids. With V trimmed by 1 base and J by 3 bases, 2 bases remained unmatched. Written as DNA, the CDR3 is TGTGCCAGCAGTTACTGGGGACAGGGGGACTACGAGCAGTACTTC. This codes for CASSYWGQGDYEQYF.

The genes are TRBV5-6 and TRBJ2-1; 11 bases align to TRBD2. The CDR3 consists of 21 residues. V shed 3 bases, J shed 1 base, and the junction held 18 bases outside the gene matches. The V gene's germline CDR1 is SGHDT and CDR2 YYEEEE. This CDR3 reads CASSYGTSGTFRPSSYNEQFF. CDR3 in DNA: TGTGCCAGCAGCTACGGGACTAGCGGCACCTTTAGACCAAGTTCCTACAATGAGCAGTTCTTC.

V usage is TRBV11-2 and J usage is TRBJ2-1; 8 bases map to TRBD2. V was clipped by 5 bases and J by 4 bases; unmatched bases: 13. The V gene's germline CDR1 is SGHAT and CDR2 FQNNGV. The CDR3 covers 17 residues. CDR3 amino acids: CASSPGGGGLEYNEQFF. Here the CDR3 DNA reads TGTGCCAGCAGCCCCGGTGGCGGGGGGCTGGAATACAATGAGCAGTTCTTC.

The rearrangement uses TRBV7-2 and TRBJ2-1; D is possibly TRBD2 (6 bases). This CDR3 has 16 residues. In germline, CDR1 is SGHTA, CDR2 FQGNSA. V dropped 5 bases and J dropped 10 bases, with 24 bases sitting between them. CDR3: CASSARLGGFSGEQFF. CDR3 DNA sequence: TGTGCCAGCAGCGCTAGACTAGGAGGTTTCTCCGGCGAGCAGTTCTTC.

This clonotype was seen a handful of times. This chain uses TRBV5-6 with TRBJ2-2; D may be TRBD1 (6 bases). The germline V gene encodes CDR1 SGHDT and CDR2 YYEEEE. The ends were cut back, 2 bases at V and 3 bases at J, with 11 bases in the middle. The CDR3 runs to 15 residues. The CDR3 reads CASSFRDTDTGELFF. CDR3 DNA: TGTGCCAGCAGCTTCCGGGACACCGACACCGGGGAGCTGTTTTTT.

This clonotype was seen only a few times. The V call is TRBV9, the J call TRBJ2-5; the D gene is possibly TRBD2 (6 bases). Germline-derived CDR1 and CDR2 are SGDLS and YYNGEE. Trimming removed 4 bases at V and 4 bases at J, with 17 bases between. There are 15 residues in the CDR3. CDR3 nucleotides: TGTGCCAGCAGCCCTAGTGGGGGAGGAGGAGAGACCCAGTACTTC. It yields the protein CASSPSGGGGETQYF.

This clonotype appeared a few times. The V gene is TRBV6-1, the J gene TRBJ1-5, with D unclear. Germline values: CDR1 MNHNS, CDR2 SASEGT. This CDR3 is 15 amino acids long. Trimming removed 6 bases at V and 4 bases at J, with 16 bases between. The CDR3 loop is CASSPRAGVNQPQHF. CDR3 bases: TGTGCCAGCAGCCCTCGGGCTGGGGTGAATCAGCCCCAGCATTTT.

The CDR3 protein is CASSLVGLAGGPLWETQYF. The CDR3 DNA is TGTGCCAGCAGCCTCGTTGGACTAGCGGGGGGGCCCTTGTGGGAGACCCAGTACTTC. The chain is built from TRBV11-1 and TRBJ2-5; 15 nucleotides align to TRBD2. The CDR3 is 19 residues long. Germline CDR1 and CDR2: SGHAT and FQDESV (reference sequence). Unmatched junction bases numbered 15, after V lost 5 bases and J lost 5 bases.

This clonotype has more than one count but fewer than ten. V gene TRBV4-3 combines with J gene TRBJ2-7; the D call may be TRBD1 or TRBD2 (5 bases each). CDR1 and CDR2 (germline): LGHNA, YSLEER. Trimming shortened V by 0 bases and J by 0 bases, and 9 bases separated the two germline ends. The CDR3 loop spans 15 amino acids. The CDR3: CASSQDSGPSYEQYF. DNA of the CDR3: TGCGCCAGCAGCCAAGATTCGGGGCCCTCCTACGAGCAGTACTTC.

This chain links TRBV20-1 with TRBJ1-6; D perhaps matches TRBD1 (6 bases). The CDR3 runs to 13 residues. Trimming cost V 5 bases and J 3 bases, with 8 bases left between them. Germline lookup yields CDR1 DFQATT and CDR2 SNEGSKA (reference sequence). CDR3 nucleotides: TGCAGTGCTGAGGGGGACTATAATTCACCCCTCCACTTT. This gives the protein CSAEGDYNSPLHF.